This is a list of T cell receptor beta chains from one sample in a study of preoperative IRX-2 immunotherapy in early breast cancer. Using immunoSEQ multiplex PCR, the repertoire was profiled, and TCRdb retains in-frame clones only, with some absent. The table shows 25,000 or so clones, with 95% occurring only once. Source: tumor tissue, taken after IRX-2 immunotherapy. Receptors originate from a human donor with breast cancer. Each CDR3 is given with its conserved first and last residue. Each record gives: J gene, V gene, clone size, D gene, CDR3 protein, CDR3 DNA. A D gene is named only where the DNA matches it firmly. Clone size is stated in some rows and not others, as once, few, many or a class when expanded.

TRBJ1-1 TRBV6-5 - - CASSYFGGDPEAFF TGTGCCAGCAGTTACTTCGGAGGGGACCCTGAAGCTTTCTTT
TRBJ1-2 TRBV28 - - CASSQSLENYGYTF TGTGCCAGCAGTCAGTCCCTGGAGAACTATGGCTACACCTTC
TRBJ2-5 TRBV7-2 once - CASSFLGPPETQYF TGTGCCAGCAGCTTCTTGGGGCCCCCAGAGACCCAGTACTTC
TRBJ2-2 TRBV5-1 once TRBD2 CASTMGLAGGRSGELFF TGCGCCAGCACCATGGGGCTAGCGGGAGGCAGGAGCGGGGAGCTGTTTTTT
TRBJ1-4 TRBV11-2 - - CASSLGAGSVEKLFF TGTGCCAGCAGCCTGGGGGCAGGGTCCGTTGAAAAACTGTTTTTT
TRBJ2-5 TRBV19 - TRBD1 CAVGRDREETQYF TGTGCCGTAGGCCGGGACAGGGAAGAGACCCAGTACTTC
TRBJ1-1 TRBV5-4 once - CASSLGGGWTEAFF TGTGCCAGCAGCTTGGGAGGGGGTTGGACTGAAGCTTTCTTT
TRBJ1-5 TRBV6-6 once - CASSGTLSNQPQHF TGTGCCAGCAGCGGGACATTAAGCAATCAGCCCCAGCATTTT
TRBJ1-1 TRBV18 - TRBD1 CASSPTGTGVLNTEAFF TGTGCCAGCTCGCCCACCGGGACAGGCGTTCTGAACACTGAAGCTTTCTTT
TRBJ2-7 TRBV11-3 - - CASSFGAGTEQYF TGTGCCAGCAGCTTTGGAGCAGGGACCGAGCAGTACTTC
TRBJ1-1 TRBV18 - TRBD1 CASSPPGQGLNTEAFF TGTGCCAGCTCACCACCCGGACAGGGCCTGAACACTGAAGCTTTCTTT
TRBJ2-7 TRBV6-5 - TRBD1 CASSGSGTGGYEQYF TGTGCCAGCAGTGGCTCCGGGACAGGGGGATACGAGCAGTACTTC
TRBJ2-5 TRBV27 - - CASRSSEGPWETQYF TGTGCCAGCAGGAGCTCGGAGGGGCCGTGGGAGACCCAGTACTTC
TRBJ1-2 TRBV6-1 once TRBD1 CASSSTTGADGYTF TGTGCCAGCAGTTCTACTACAGGGGCGGATGGCTACACCTTC
TRBJ1-5 TRBV2 - - CASSVQGGYQPQHF TGTGCCAGCAGCGTTCAGGGAGGGTATCAGCCCCAGCATTTT
TRBJ2-3 TRBV4-1 - - CASSQSRDSTDTQYF TGCGCCAGCAGCCAAAGCCGGGACAGCACAGATACGCAGTATTTT
TRBJ2-7 TRBV5-1 - - CASSTLGEQYF TGCGCCAGCAGCACCCTGGGAGAGCAGTACTTC
TRBJ2-2 TRBV4-2 few - CASSRGEIANTGELFF TGTGCCAGCAGCCGAGGGGAGATCGCGAACACCGGGGAGCTGTTTTTT
TRBJ1-1 TRBV27 - TRBD1 CASSGTGGDFTEAFF TGTGCCAGCAGCGGGACAGGGGGGGATTTCACTGAAGCTTTCTTT
TRBJ1-2 TRBV7-9 - TRBD1 CASSLQGNYGYTF TGTGCCAGCAGCCTACAGGGGAACTATGGCTACACCTTC